The clone carrying this T cell receptor (beta chain) has only one observation. Antigen: not known. CDR3 length equals 16 residues. Germline V lookup: CDR1 SGHVS, CDR2 FNYEAQ. Trimming at V came to 4 bases and at J to 5 bases, leaving 12 bases not matched to a gene. Using immunoSEQ multiplex PCR, the repertoire was profiled, and TCRdb retains in-frame clones only, with some absent. Altogether about 150,000 clones are present, 80% to 90% being singletons, with the ten largest covering 4.5% to 6%. This sample was included in a study of T cell responses to AZD1222 COVID-19 vaccine. General study points: Spike as a whole was targeted by vaccine-associated CD4 TCRs, dominant at 160-218 and 743-854. Most donors were white British, females outnumbered males, and clonal diversity was possibly underestimated. Just a handful of AZD1222 recipients tested seropositive at baseline. The repertoires were collected only after the peak T cell response.

This receptor was identified in an adult in good health. Specimen: peripheral blood, collected on day 0 of AZD1222 vaccination. This chain connects TRBV7-6 to TRBJ2-7, with 9 bases fitting TRBD1. The CDR3 loop reads CASSSTTGTGNNEQYF. The CDR3 DNA reads TGTGCCAGCAGCTCCACCACCGGGACAGGGAACAACGAGCAGTACTTC.